The next 11 T cell receptor beta chains were all read from a single sample in a study. TCRdb used MiXCR to reprocess the 5' RACE reads, holding one entry per CDR3 protein. The sample records 55,000 to 80,000 distinct CDR3 sequences, 22% being singletons. Sequenced input: memory CD4+ T cells sorted from a lymph node. Regarding subset: memory CD4+ T cells, CD4+CD45RO+CD25-. These receptors were obtained from a female donor with breast cancer.

The rearrangement links TRBV2 to TRBJ2-1; D is perhaps TRBD1 (6 bases). The CDR3 has 12 amino acids. With 4 bases removed from V and 6 bases from J, the gap between germline ends came to 7 bases. From germline, CDR1 is SNHLY and CDR2 FYNNEI. The CDR3, as DNA: TGTGCCAGCAGTGTGACAGGCAATGAGCAGTTCTTC. This gives the protein CASSVTGNEQFF.

This clonotype turned up a few times. The V gene is TRBV5-6, the J gene TRBJ1-1; D may be TRBD1 (6 bases). Germline lookup yields CDR1 SGHDT and CDR2 YYEEEE. The V end was cut by 3 bases, the J end by 4 bases, with 16 bases between. This CDR3 spans 15 amino acids. In DNA, the CDR3 is TGTGCCAGCAGCTCAGGACAGCTTTCTAGCACTGAAGCTTTCTTT. Translated: CASSSGQLSSTEAFF.

In its sample, this clonotype was seen a few times. This rearrangement joins TRBV2 to TRBJ1-1; 9 bases align to TRBD1. This CDR3 is 12 amino acids long. Germline lookup yields CDR1 SNHLY and CDR2 FYNNEI. The junction had 3 bases not matched to a gene; V was cut back by 5 bases and J by 8 bases. This chain's CDR3 is CASSLDRGEAFF. In DNA form, the CDR3 reads TGTGCCAGCAGTTTGGACAGGGGAGAAGCTTTCTTT.

Points on this clonotype: This may be a read error, as it is one base from a much larger clone. This chain connects TRBV20-1 to TRBJ1-5; no definite D call. CDR1 and CDR2 from the germline V gene are DFQATT and SNEGSKA (reference sequence). This CDR3 has 13 residues. The germline V and J ends were trimmed by 2 bases and 9 bases, with 14 bases remaining between them. Written as DNA, the CDR3 is TGCAGTGCTAGATTCCCAGGAGATCGGCCCCAGCATTTT. Its translation: CSARFPGDRPQHF.

Ten or more counts support this clonotype. CDR3: CATDGVGRGYTF. CDR3 bases: TGTGCCACCGACGGGGTGGGGCGAGGCTACACCTTC. The chain couples TRBV24-1 to TRBJ1-2, with TRBD1 as a possible D gene (5 bases). Germline V gene data show CDR1 as KGHDR and CDR2 as SFDVKD. The germline V and J ends were trimmed by 9 bases and 8 bases, with 15 bases remaining between them. The CDR3 has 12 amino acids.

In regard to this clonotype: A much larger clone lies one base from this, so it may be a read error. This chain uses TRBV2 with TRBJ1-2; a possible D gene is TRBD1 (5 bases). Germline V lookup: CDR1 SNHLY, CDR2 FYNNEI. V was shortened by 5 bases and J by 8 bases, with 9 bases between the two germline ends. CDR3 length: 11 residues. The CDR3 nucleotides are TGTGCCAGCAGTCCCTGGGGGGGCTACACCTTC. Translated, it gives CASSPWGGYTF.

This clonotype appeared a few times. The V call is TRBV10-3, the J call TRBJ2-3, with D perhaps TRBD1 or TRBD2 (5 bases each). Germline V gene sequence: CDR1 ENHRY, CDR2 SYGVKD. This CDR3 has 16 amino acids. V was cut by 4 bases and J by 0 bases, with 14 bases left in between. The CDR3 DNA follows: TGTGCCATCAGTGGGGGGAGAGCTCCTAGCACAGATACGCAGTATTTT. This gives the protein CAISGGRAPSTDTQYF.

This clonotype was picked up a small number of times. The chain links TRBV7-2 to TRBJ2-3, with TRBD2 identical over 8 bases. The CDR3 is 15 residues long. The germline V gene encodes CDR1 SGHTA and CDR2 FQGNSA. Germline trimming cut 5 bases from V and 4 bases from J; bases unmatched to any gene: 8. The CDR3 DNA is TGTGCCAGCAGCCAGGGACTAGTCAGGGCAGATACGCAGTATTTT. This encodes CASSQGLVRADTQYF.

Details on this clonotype: Mismatch with germline at one junction end may stem from a read error. This rearrangement joins TRBV6-5 to TRBJ2-4, with D perhaps matching TRBD2 (5 bases). CDR1 MNHEY and CDR2 SVGAGI come from the germline V gene. The CDR3 runs to 14 residues. Here the CDR3 DNA reads TGTGCCAGCAGCCGTAGCGAGGCCAAAAACAGTCAGTACTTC. Amino acid sequence: CASSRSEAKNSQYF.

This chain links TRBV10-3 with TRBJ1-2; D not resolved. Per the germline V gene, CDR1 is ENHRY and CDR2 is SYGVKD. V lost 8 bases and J lost 1, with 5 bases in between. The CDR3 is 11 residues long. The DNA for the CDR3 is TGTGCCATCCGGGTTAACTATGGCTACACCTTC. Its translation is CAIRVNYGYTF.

To note about this clonotype: Mismatch with germline at one junction end may stem from a read error. The rearrangement links TRBV12-3 or TRBV12-4 to TRBJ1-1, with D perhaps TRBD1 (5 bases). This CDR3 comprises 13 residues. CDR3: CASSFFRDTEAFF. CDR3 sequence (DNA): TGCGCCAGCAGTTTTTTCAGGGACACTGAAGCTTTCTTT.